This T cell receptor beta chain stems from a study of T cell responses to AZD1222 COVID-19 vaccine. The data were produced by immunoSEQ multiplex PCR, yet TCRdb's version contains in-frame clones alone and is incomplete. This table holds about 88,000 clones, roughly nine tenths found once. This CDR3 spans 16 amino acids. CDR1 KGHDR and CDR2 SFDVKD come from the germline V gene. V was pared by 3 bases and J by 0 bases, with 10 bases between. For this clone: Its antigen is unknown.

Second-dose groups at about 4 or about 12 weeks were pooled. Study conclusions and caveats: The span of vaccine-associated CD4 TCRs extended across spike, with dominance at 160-218 and 743-854. It was only after the peak T cell response that any repertoires were sampled.

The chain recombines TRBV24-1 with TRBJ2-2; no clear D gene. This material consisted of peripheral blood, taken 28 days after the second AZD1222 dose. The clonotype comes from an adult who received the AZD1222 COVID-19 vaccine. The CDR3 region is CATSDPRAANTGELFF. The CDR3 region has the DNA TGTGCCACCAGTGATCCCCGGGCCGCGAACACCGGGGAGCTGTTTTTT.